This entry lists 12 T cell receptor beta chains sequenced from one sample in a study of shared clonotypes between healthy human individuals (dated by TCRdb to about 2020). The library was built by means of the immunoSEQ multiplex PCR assay. Drawn from immuneACCESS, this table holds only the in-frame rearrangements with V and J called that TCRdb kept. Clones are partly lost; checked studies trace under half to an unresolved V gene and leave the rest unexplained. Across this sample there are 400,000 to 550,000 clones, with 79% seen only once. The ten largest account for 10% to 15% of the sample. The sequencing sample was made of PBMCs. The receptors originated from a woman aged 40 to 55 in good health. Some clones in this sample may be carry-over from other donors' samples.

The chain couples TRBV19 to TRBJ2-5, with D unresolved. Trimming shortened V by 3 bases and J by 1 base, and 6 bases separated the two germline ends. The CDR3 length is 13 residues. Germline CDR1 reads LNHDA; CDR2 reads SQIVND (reference sequence). CDR3 nucleotides: TGTGCCAGTAGTATGAGGTTCCAAGAGACCCAGTACTTC. It specifies CASSMRFQETQYF.

The V gene is TRBV27, the J gene TRBJ2-1; 9 bases line up with TRBD2. Germline lookup yields CDR1 MNHEY and CDR2 SMNVEV (reference sequence). This CDR3 has 16 residues. V shed 3 bases and J 10 bases; nucleotides not matched to a gene: 13. The DNA for the CDR3 is TGTGCCAGCAGTTTGGAGGAGACTAGCGGCCTTGGGGAGCAGTTCTTC. Protein product: CASSLEETSGLGEQFF.

This sequence joins TRBV4-3 and TRBJ2-7; D unclear. The germline V gene has CDR1 LGHNA and CDR2 YSLEER. The CDR3 length is 14 residues. Trimming removed 4 bases at V and 1 base at J, with 11 bases between. The CDR3 DNA is TGCGCCAGCAGCCTTCAAGGCGGATCCTACGAGCAGTACTTC. Translating gives CASSLQGGSYEQYF.

This clone was observed once. The chain joins TRBV2 to TRBJ2-5; 11 nucleotides agree with TRBD2. Germline V lookup: CDR1 SNHLY, CDR2 FYNNEI. With 2 bases clipped from V and 2 bases from J, the junction kept 1 base outside the gene matches. This CDR3 has 15 amino acids. DNA for the CDR3: TGTGCCAGCAGTGAACTAGCGGGGGGACAAGAGACCCAGTACTTC. Amino acid sequence: CASSELAGGQETQYF.

This clone was detected a few times. The chain is built from TRBV7-9 and TRBJ1-5; D is uncertain. Deletions cut 8 bases from V and 3 bases from J, with 8 bases between. The germline V gene encodes CDR1 SEHNR and CDR2 FQNEAQ (reference sequence). The CDR3 is 12 residues long. In DNA, the CDR3 is TGTGCCAGCTCAGTGACCAATCAGCCCCAGCATTTT. Residues: CASSVTNQPQHF.

The CDR3 nucleotides are TGTGCCAGCAGTTTGAGGAACAGCAATGAGCAGTTCTTC. Its protein is CASSLRNSNEQFF. This chain links TRBV28 with TRBJ2-1; no firm D call. The CDR3 covers 13 residues. Germline values: CDR1 MDHEN, CDR2 SYDVKM. The V end lost 3 bases, the J end lost 6 bases, and 9 bases lay between the germline ends.

Turning to this clone: A read error may explain this, as a much larger clone is one base away. V usage is TRBV7-9 and J usage is TRBJ1-2; D unclear. Germline loops: CDR1 SEHNR, CDR2 FQNEAQ (reference sequence). The CDR3 is made up of 12 amino acids. The CDR3 DNA sequence: TGTGCCAGCAGCTCGAAATTCTATGGCTACGCCTTC. Translation gives CASSSKFYGYAF.

The genes are TRBV5-1 and TRBJ1-1; 8 nucleotides line up with TRBD1. The trim removed 2 bases at V and 5 bases at J, leaving 5 bases unmatched. CDR1 is SGHRS, CDR2 YFSETQ, per germline. The CDR3 loop spans 14 amino acids. CDR3 loop: CASSFGQGMTEAFF. CDR3 bases: TGCGCCAGCAGCTTCGGACAGGGCATGACTGAAGCTTTCTTT.

J is TRBJ2-5 and V is TRBV5-1; D possibly uses TRBD1 or TRBD2 (5 bases each). This CDR3 is 16 amino acids long. In germline, CDR1 is SGHRS, CDR2 YFSETQ. V lost 3 bases and J 5 bases, leaving 20 bases between the germline ends. The CDR3 nucleotides are TGCGCCAGCAGCTCCCTAGGGTCGGGGCCAGGGGAGACCCAGTACTTC. This translates into CASSSLGSGPGETQYF.

The chain carries TRBV21-1 and TRBJ2-3; the DNA was not compared with TRBD2, the D call given in the table. TRBV21-1 is a documented pseudogene. The CDR3 totals 16 residues. CDR3 sequence reads: CASPVGREGITDTQYF. CDR3 in DNA: TGTGCCAGCCCCGTAGGGCGGGAGGGAATCACAGATACGCAGTATTTT.

This clone has a handful of counts. The J gene is TRBJ1-1, the V gene TRBV30; TRBD1 is a possible D gene (5 bases). From germline, CDR1 is GTSNPN and CDR2 SVGIG (reference sequence). CDR3 length: 11 residues. With 2 bases removed from V and 11 bases from J, the gap between germline ends came to 12 bases. CDR3 coding DNA: TGTGCCTGGAGTTGGGCTGGGGCGGCTTTCTTT. Its translation is CAWSWAGAAFF.

For this clone: Being one base from a much bigger clone, this may be a read error. The chain joins TRBV28 to TRBJ1-4; D is undetermined. From germline, CDR1 is MDHEN and CDR2 SYDVKM. V was trimmed by 6 bases and J by 3 bases, leaving 14 bases between them. This CDR3 contains 15 residues. The CDR3 protein is CASSLEGGPNEKLFF. As DNA, the CDR3 is TGTGCCAGCAGCCTGGAGGGAGGGCCTAATGAAAAACTGTTTTTT. Supplemented by reference TRBV28 and TRBJ1-4, the full variable domain reads DVKVTQSSRYLVKRTGEKVFLECVQDMDHENMFWYRQDPGLGLRLIYFSYDVKMKEKGDIPEGYSVSREKKERFSLILESASTNQTSMYLCASSLEGGPNEKLFFGSGTQLSVL.